This T cell receptor beta chain stems from a study of blood T cell repertoires in COVID-19. Study as a whole: From the United States, Italy and Spain came samples of acute and convalescent COVID-19. The analysed material was cDNA or gDNA that came from T cells, B-cell-depleted T cells, or PBMCs.

Original processing notes: How many nucleated cells were present was estimated from reference gene primer amplification. The method was immunoSEQ multiplex PCR; TCRdb's version includes in-frame clones alone and lacks a portion of them. D and trimming come from the DNA, and the V and J calls and clone size come from that table. Here the sample spans about 160,000 clones, around 83% being singletons. This clone was counted a few times. CDR3 size: 15 residues. With 4 bases clipped from V and 0 bases from J, the junction kept 3 bases outside the gene matches. From germline, CDR1 is LNHDA and CDR2 SQIVND (reference sequence).

The receptor comes from a woman aged 45-65 years with COVID-19, enrolled during active disease. The chain couples TRBV19 to TRBJ1-5; TRBD1 agrees at 7 bases. Sequencing was done on a sample of peripheral blood. The CDR3 loop reads CASSRQGYSNQPQHF. The CDR3 DNA follows: TGTGCCAGTAGTAGACAGGGTTATAGCAATCAGCCCCAGCATTTT.